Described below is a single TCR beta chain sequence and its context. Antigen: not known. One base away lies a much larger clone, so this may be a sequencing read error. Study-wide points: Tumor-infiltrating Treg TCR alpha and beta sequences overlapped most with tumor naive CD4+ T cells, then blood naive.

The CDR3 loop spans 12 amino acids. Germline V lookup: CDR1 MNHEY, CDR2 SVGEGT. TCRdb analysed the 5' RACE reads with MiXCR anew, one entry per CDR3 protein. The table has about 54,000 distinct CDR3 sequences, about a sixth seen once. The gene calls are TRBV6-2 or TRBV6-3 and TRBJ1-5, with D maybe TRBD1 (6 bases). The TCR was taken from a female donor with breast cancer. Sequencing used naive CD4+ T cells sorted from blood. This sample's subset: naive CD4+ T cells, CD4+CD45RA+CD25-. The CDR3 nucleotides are TGTGCCAGCTTACAGGGTAATCGGCCCCAGCATTTT. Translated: CASLQGNRPQHF.